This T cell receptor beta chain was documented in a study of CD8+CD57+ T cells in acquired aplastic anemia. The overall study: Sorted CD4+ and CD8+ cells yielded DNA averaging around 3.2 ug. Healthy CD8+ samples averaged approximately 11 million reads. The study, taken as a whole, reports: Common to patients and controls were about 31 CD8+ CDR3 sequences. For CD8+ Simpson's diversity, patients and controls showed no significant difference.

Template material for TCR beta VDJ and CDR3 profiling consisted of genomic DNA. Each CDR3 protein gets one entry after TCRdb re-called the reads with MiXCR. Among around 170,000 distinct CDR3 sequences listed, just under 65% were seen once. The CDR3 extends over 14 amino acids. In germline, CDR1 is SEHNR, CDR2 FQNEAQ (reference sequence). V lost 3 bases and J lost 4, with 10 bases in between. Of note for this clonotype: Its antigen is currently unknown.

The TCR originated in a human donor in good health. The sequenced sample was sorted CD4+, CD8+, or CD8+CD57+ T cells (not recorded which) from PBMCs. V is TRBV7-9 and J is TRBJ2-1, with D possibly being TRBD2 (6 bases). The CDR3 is CASSLGGNYNEQFF. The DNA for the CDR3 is TGTGCCAGCAGCTTGGGAGGAAATTACAATGAGCAGTTCTTC. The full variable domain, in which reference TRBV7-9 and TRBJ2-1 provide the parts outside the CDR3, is DTGVSQNPRHKITKRGQNVTFRCDPISEHNRLYWYRQTLGQGPEFLTYFQNEAQLEKSRLLSDRFSAERPKGSFSTLEIQRTEQGDSAMYLCASSLGGNYNEQFFGPGTRLTVL.